The present T cell receptor beta chain was sequenced within a study of chemoradiotherapy in HPV16-positive cancers. Points from the study as a whole: The functional HPV-specific definition rests on just a couple of HPV16-positive patients.

Points on this clone: Antigen: not known.

Over chemoradiotherapy, repertoires were sampled more than once. The germline V gene has CDR1 WNHNN and CDR2 SYGVQD (reference sequence). V was clipped by 10 bases and J by 1 base, with 13 bases between them. The CDR3 covers 13 residues. Only in-frame clones appear in the TCRdb table, and some are missing; sequencing was by immunoSEQ multiplex PCR. The sample carries 9,900 or so clones, about three quarters recorded once. The clonotype originates from a human donor with HPV-associated anogenital cancer. This sequence joins TRBV10-1 and TRBJ1-1; D gene uncertain. Here the sequenced sample was tumor tissue, taken from a patient who underwent chemoradiotherapy. CDR3 nucleotide sequence: TGCGCCACAAGGGCTGGCGCGAACACTGAAGCTTTCTTT. This sequence encodes CATRAGANTEAFF.